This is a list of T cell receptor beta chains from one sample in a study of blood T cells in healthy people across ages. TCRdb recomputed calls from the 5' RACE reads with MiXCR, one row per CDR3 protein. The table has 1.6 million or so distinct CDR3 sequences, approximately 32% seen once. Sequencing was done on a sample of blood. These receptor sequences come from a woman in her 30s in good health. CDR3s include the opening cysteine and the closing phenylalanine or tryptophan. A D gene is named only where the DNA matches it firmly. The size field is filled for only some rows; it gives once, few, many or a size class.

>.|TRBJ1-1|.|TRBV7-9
CASSPPGPKAFF
TGTGCCAGCAGCCCTCCGGGCCCTAAAGCTTTCTTT
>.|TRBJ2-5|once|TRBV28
CASRRRLVYETQYF
TGTGCCAGCAGAAGGAGACTAGTTTATGAGACCCAGTACTTC
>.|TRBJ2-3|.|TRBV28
CASSSLEGTTTDTQYF
TGTGCCAGCAGTTCTCTGGAGGGGACAACCACAGATACGCAGTATTTT
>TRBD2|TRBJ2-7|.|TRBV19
CASSITTSASYEQYF
TGTGCCAGTAGTATAACGACTAGCGCCTCCTACGAGCAGTACTTC
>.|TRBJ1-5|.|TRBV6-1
CASSGQGWQPQHF
TGTGCCAGCAGTGGGCAGGGTTGGCAGCCCCAGCATTTT
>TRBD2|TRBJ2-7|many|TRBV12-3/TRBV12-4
CASTLAGASYEQYF
TGTGCCAGCACCTTAGCGGGGGCCTCCTACGAGCAGTACTTC
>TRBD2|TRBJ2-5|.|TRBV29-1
CSVEPPWTSTQTQYF
TGCAGCGTTGAACCCCCCTGGACTAGCACCCAGACCCAGTACTTC
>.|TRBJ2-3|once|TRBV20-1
CSASTGTQDTQYF
TGCAGTGCTTCCACGGGGACACAAGATACGCAGTATTTT
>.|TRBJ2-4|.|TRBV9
CASSVARDADIQYF
TGTGCCAGCAGCGTAGCTAGGGATGCCGACATTCAGTACTTC
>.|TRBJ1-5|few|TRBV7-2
CASSWAREAANQPQHF
TGTGCCAGCAGCTGGGCTCGCGAGGCAGCCAATCAGCCCCAGCATTTT
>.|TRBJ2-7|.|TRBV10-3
CAISEERGVVEQYF
TGTGCCATCAGTGAGGAACGTGGGGTTGTCGAGCAGTACTTC
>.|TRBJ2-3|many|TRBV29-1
CSISSGSRTDTQYF
TGCAGCATCTCGTCGGGTAGCCGCACAGATACGCAGTATTTT
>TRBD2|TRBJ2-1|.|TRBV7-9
CASSSSLAGGPNNEQFF
TGTGCCAGCAGCTCCTCCCTAGCGGGAGGGCCGAACAATGAGCAGTTCTTC
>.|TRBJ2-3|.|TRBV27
CASRKQAYTDTQYF
TGTGCCAGCAGAAAACAGGCTTACACAGATACGCAGTATTTT
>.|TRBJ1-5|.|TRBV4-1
CASSQGLGRSQHF
TGCGCCAGCAGCCAAGGTCTCGGTCGGTCTCAGCATTTT
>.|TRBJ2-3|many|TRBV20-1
CSVTGQGSTDTQYF
TGCAGCGTAACCGGTCAGGGAAGCACAGATACGCAGTATTTT
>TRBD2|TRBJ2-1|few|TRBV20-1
CSANDGGVDEQFF
TGCAGTGCTAATGACGGGGGGGTCGATGAGCAGTTCTTC
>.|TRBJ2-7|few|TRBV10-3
CAISGGNYEQYF
TGTGCCATCAGTGGCGGGAACTACGAGCAGTACTTC
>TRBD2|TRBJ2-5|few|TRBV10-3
CAIRRDGEGETQYF
TGTGCCATCAGAAGGGACGGGGAGGGAGAGACCCAGTACTTC
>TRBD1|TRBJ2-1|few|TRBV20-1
CSASLRDRYNEQFF
TGCAGTGCTAGTCTTCGGGACAGGTACAATGAGCAGTTCTTC
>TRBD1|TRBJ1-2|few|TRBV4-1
CASSQERGQGYTF
TGCGCCAGCAGCCAAGAGAGGGGGCAGGGCTACACCTTC
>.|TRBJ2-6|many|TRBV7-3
CASSFKGSGANVLTF
TGTGCCAGCAGTTTTAAAGGGTCAGGGGCCAACGTCCTGACTTTC
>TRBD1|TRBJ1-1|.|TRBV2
CASSVLGQHTEAFF
TGTGCCAGCAGTGTCTTGGGACAGCACACTGAAGCTTTCTTT
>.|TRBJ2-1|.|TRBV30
CAWSKGMSYNEQFF
TGTGCCTGGAGCAAGGGGATGTCCTACAATGAGCAGTTCTTC
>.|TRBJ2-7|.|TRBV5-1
CASSLGVGAEQYF
TGCGCCAGCAGCTTGGGGGTCGGGGCCGAGCAGTACTTC
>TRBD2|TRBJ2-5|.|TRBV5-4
CASSLAGAGGRETQYF
TGTGCCAGCAGCTTGGCCGGCGCGGGGGGGAGAGAGACCCAGTACTTC
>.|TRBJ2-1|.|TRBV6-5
CASRPRPNNYYNEQSF
TGTGCCAGCAGGCCCAGACCAAACAATTACTACAATGAGCAGTCCTTC
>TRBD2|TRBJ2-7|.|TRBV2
CASSESSGRAYEQYF
TGTGCCAGCAGTGAATCTAGCGGGAGGGCCTACGAGCAGTACTTC
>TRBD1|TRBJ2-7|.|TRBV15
CATSRADRGPLGTAHEQYF
TGTGCCACCAGCAGAGCGGACAGGGGGCCCCTTGGGACCGCCCACGAGCAGTACTTC
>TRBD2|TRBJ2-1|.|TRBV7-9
CASSPPQGLAGYNEQFF
TGTGCCAGCAGCCCCCCTCAAGGACTAGCGGGGTACAATGAGCAGTTCTTC
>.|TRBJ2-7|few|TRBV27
CASSSLGRGPYEQYF
TGTGCCAGCAGTTCCTTGGGCAGGGGCCCCTACGAGCAGTACTTC
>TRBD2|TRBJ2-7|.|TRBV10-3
CAISPASGAHEQYF
TGTGCCATCAGCCCGGCTAGCGGGGCCCACGAGCAGTACTTC